This T cell receptor beta chain was captured in a study of cytomegalovirus exposure and HLA in healthy donors. The germline V and J ends were trimmed by 8 bases and 1 base, with 17 bases remaining between them. The CDR3 is made up of 15 amino acids. CDR1 and CDR2 from the germline V gene are SNHLY and FYNNEI. Some clones are missing from TCRdb's copy, which holds only in-frame ones; the method was immunoSEQ multiplex PCR. The sample lists roughly 190,000 clones; roughly 86% were seen once. Sequenced sample: PBMCs. The chain joins TRBV2 to TRBJ1-1; D is possibly TRBD1 (5 bases). The TCR comes from a woman aged 18-29 years in good health and CMV-seronegative. The DNA for the CDR3 is TGTGCCAGCGTCCCCCGGTCAGGACAGAACACTGAAGCTTTCTTT. This gives the protein CASVPRSGQNTEAFF.